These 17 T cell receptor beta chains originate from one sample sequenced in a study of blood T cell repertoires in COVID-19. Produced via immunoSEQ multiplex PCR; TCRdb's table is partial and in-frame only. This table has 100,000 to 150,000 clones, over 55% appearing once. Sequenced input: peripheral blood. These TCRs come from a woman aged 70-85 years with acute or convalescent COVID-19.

CDR3 sequence: CASSQDGGSDSPLHF. The CDR3 DNA sequence: TGCGCCAGCAGCCAAGATGGGGGCTCCGATTCACCCCTCCACTTT. This chain uses TRBV4-1 with TRBJ1-6; tentatively, D is TRBD1 (6 bases). CDR3 length equals 15 residues. V was cut by 0 bases and J by 8 bases, with 11 bases left in between. The germline V gene encodes CDR1 MGHRA and CDR2 YSYEKL.

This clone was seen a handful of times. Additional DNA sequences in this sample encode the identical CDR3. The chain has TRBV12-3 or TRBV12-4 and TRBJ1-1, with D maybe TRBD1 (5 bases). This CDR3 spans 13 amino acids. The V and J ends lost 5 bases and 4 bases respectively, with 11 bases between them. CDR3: CASSRTGGTEAFF. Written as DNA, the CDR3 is TGTGCCAGCAGTAGGACGGGGGGCACTGAAGCTTTCTTT.

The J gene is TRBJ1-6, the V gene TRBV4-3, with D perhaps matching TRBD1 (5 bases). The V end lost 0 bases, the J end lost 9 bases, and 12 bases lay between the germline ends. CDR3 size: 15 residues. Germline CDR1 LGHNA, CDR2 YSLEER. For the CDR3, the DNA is TGCGCCAGCAGCCAAGAGGAGGGACGGGGTTCACCCCTCCACTTT. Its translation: CASSQEEGRGSPLHF.

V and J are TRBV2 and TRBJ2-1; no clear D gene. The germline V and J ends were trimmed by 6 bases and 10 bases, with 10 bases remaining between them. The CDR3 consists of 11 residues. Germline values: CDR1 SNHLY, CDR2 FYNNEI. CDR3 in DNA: TGTGCCAGCAGGGAGTACCGGGAGCAGTTCTTC. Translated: CASREYREQFF. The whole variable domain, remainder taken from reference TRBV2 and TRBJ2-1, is EPEVTQTPSHQVTQMGQEVILRCVPISNHLYFYWYRQILGQKVEFLVSFYNNEISEKSEIFDDQFSVERPDGSNFTLKIRSTKLEDSAMYFCASREYREQFFGPGTRLTVL.

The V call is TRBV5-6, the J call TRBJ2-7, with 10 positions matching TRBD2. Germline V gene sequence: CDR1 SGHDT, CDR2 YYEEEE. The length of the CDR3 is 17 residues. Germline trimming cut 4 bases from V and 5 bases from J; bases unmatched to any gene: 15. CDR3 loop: CASSRRAGGTRSDEQYF. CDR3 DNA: TGTGCCAGCAGCAGGAGAGCGGGAGGGACTCGATCGGACGAGCAGTACTTC.

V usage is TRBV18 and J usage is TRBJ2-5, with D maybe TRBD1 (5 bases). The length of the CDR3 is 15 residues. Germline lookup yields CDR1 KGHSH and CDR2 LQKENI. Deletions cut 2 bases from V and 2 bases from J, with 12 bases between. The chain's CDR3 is CASSPKGMSQETQYF. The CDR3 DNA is TGTGCCAGCTCACCAAAGGGGATGAGTCAAGAGACCCAGTACTTC.

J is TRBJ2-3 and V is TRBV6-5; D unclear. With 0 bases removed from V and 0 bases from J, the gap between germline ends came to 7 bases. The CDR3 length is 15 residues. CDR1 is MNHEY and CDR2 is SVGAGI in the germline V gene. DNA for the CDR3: TGTGCCAGCAGTTACTCGGCCATTAGCACAGATACGCAGTATTTT. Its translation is CASSYSAISTDTQYF.

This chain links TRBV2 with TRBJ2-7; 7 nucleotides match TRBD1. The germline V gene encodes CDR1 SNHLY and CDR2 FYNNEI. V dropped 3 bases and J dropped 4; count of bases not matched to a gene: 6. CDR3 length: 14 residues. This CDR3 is CASSETGQRYEQYF. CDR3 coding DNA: TGTGCCAGCAGTGAGACGGGACAGAGGTACGAGCAGTACTTC.

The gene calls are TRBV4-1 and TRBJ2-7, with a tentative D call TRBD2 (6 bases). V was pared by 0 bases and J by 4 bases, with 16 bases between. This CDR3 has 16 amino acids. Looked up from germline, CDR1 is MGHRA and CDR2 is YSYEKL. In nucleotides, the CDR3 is TGCGCCAGCAGCCAAGATCGCAGCGGGTCGGAATACGAGCAGTACTTC. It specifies CASSQDRSGSEYEQYF.

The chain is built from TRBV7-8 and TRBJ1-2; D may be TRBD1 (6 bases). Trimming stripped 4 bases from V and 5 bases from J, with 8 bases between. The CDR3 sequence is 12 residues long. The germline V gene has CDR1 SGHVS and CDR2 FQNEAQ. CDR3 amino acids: CASSSGQYGYTF. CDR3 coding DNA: TGTGCCAGCAGCTCCGGACAGTATGGCTACACCTTC. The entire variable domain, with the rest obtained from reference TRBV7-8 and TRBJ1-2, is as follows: GAGVSQSPRYKVAKRGQDVALRCDPISGHVSLFWYQQALGQGPEFLTYFQNEAQLDKSGLPSDRFFAERPEGSVSTLKIQRTQQEDSAVYLCASSSGQYGYTFGSGTRLTVV.

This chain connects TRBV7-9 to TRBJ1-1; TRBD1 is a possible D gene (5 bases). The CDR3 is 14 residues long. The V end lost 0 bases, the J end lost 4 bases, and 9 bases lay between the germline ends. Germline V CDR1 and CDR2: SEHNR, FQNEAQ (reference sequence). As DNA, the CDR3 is TGTGCCAGCAGCTTAGCGACCGGGGGCACTGAAGCTTTCTTT. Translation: CASSLATGGTEAFF.

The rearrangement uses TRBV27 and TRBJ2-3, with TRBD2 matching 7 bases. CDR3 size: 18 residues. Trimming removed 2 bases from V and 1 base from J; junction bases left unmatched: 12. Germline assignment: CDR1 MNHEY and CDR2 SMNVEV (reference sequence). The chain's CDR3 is CASSLRGRALVGTDTQYF. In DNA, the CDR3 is TGTGCCAGCAGTTTAAGAGGGAGGGCCCTCGTCGGCACAGATACGCAGTATTTT.

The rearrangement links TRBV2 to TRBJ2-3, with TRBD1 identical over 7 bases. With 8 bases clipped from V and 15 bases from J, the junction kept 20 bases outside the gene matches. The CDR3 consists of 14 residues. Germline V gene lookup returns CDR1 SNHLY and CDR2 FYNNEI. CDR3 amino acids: CASGWEGGDSIQYF. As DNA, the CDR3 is TGTGCCAGCGGCTGGGAAGGGGGCGATTCCATTCAATATTTT.

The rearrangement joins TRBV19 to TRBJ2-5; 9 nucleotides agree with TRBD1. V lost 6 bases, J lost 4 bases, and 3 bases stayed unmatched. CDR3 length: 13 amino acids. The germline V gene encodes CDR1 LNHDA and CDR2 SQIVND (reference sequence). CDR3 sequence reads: CASRTGGGETQYF. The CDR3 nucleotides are TGTGCCAGTAGGACAGGGGGAGGAGAGACCCAGTACTTC.

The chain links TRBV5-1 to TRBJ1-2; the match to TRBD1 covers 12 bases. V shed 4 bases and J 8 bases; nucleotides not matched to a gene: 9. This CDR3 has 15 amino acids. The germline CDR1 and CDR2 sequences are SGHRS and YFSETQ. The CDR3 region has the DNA TGCGCCAGCAGCAGTGAGGGACAGGGGGCGGAAGGCTACACCTTC. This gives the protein CASSSEGQGAEGYTF.

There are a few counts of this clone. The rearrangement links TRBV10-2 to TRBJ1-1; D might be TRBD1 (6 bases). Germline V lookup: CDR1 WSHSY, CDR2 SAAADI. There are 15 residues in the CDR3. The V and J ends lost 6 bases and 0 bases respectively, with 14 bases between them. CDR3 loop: CASRAGQNMNTEAFF. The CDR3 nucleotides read TGCGCCAGCAGGGCCGGACAGAACATGAACACTGAAGCTTTCTTT.

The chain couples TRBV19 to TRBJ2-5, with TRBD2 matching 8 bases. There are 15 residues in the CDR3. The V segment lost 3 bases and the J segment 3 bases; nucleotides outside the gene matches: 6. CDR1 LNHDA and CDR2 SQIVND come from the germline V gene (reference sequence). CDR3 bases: TGTGCCAGTAGTATCCTGAGCGGGGGAAAAGAGACCCAGTACTTC. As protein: CASSILSGGKETQYF.